Listed below are T cell receptor beta chains from one sample, sequenced in a study of T cells in Graves' hyperthyroidism and ophthalmopathy. TCRdb re-called the multiplex PCR reads with MiXCR, one entry per CDR3 protein. The sample has about 740,000 distinct CDR3 sequences; approximately 15% are singletons. The sample was blood. All receptors come from a woman in her late teens or twenties with Graves' hyperthyroidism. Both conserved end residues are part of each CDR3. D genes are given only for firm matches. Clone size is stated in some rows and not others, as once, few, many or a class when expanded.

size: -
V: TRBV27
D: TRBD1
J: TRBJ2-5
CDR3: CASSFSPFSLGGRETQYF
DNA: TGTGCCAGCAGTTTTTCGCCTTTTTCGTTAGGGGGCAGAGAGACCCAGTACTTC

size: many
V: TRBV7-2
D: TRBD1
J: TRBJ1-1
CDR3: CASRKGQGNAEAFF
DNA: TGTGCCAGCAGGAAGGGACAGGGGAACGCTGAAGCTTTCTTT

size: -
V: TRBV10-3
D: -
J: TRBJ1-3
CDR3: CAISAEQGRSSGNTIYF
DNA: TGTGCCATCAGTGCCGAACAGGGCCGGTCCTCTGGAAACACCATATATTTT

size: many
V: TRBV20-1
D: -
J: TRBJ1-5
CDR3: CSASRGGDQPQHF
DNA: TGCAGTGCTAGCCGAGGGGGGGATCAGCCCCAGCATTTT

size: many
V: TRBV15
D: TRBD2
J: TRBJ2-2
CDR3: CATSRDHGLAGEYTGELFF
DNA: TGTGCCACCAGCAGAGATCACGGGCTAGCGGGAGAATATACCGGGGAGCTGTTTTTT

size: many
V: TRBV27
D: -
J: TRBJ2-2
CDR3: CASRPGWGDTGELFF
DNA: TGTGCCAGCAGGCCAGGGTGGGGGGACACCGGGGAGCTGTTTTTT

size: -
V: TRBV19
D: -
J: TRBJ1-2
CDR3: CASTDGGGNGYTF
DNA: TGTGCCAGTACCGACGGAGGTGGGAATGGCTACACCTTC

size: -
V: TRBV29-1
D: -
J: TRBJ1-4
CDR3: CSVAAGVGEKLFF
DNA: TGCAGCGTTGCTGCCGGGGTTGGGGAAAAACTGTTTTTT

size: few
V: TRBV30
D: -
J: TRBJ1-6
CDR3: CAWTTATGYNSPLHF
DNA: TGTGCCTGGACGACAGCCACGGGCTATAATTCACCCCTCCACTTT

size: many
V: TRBV28
D: -
J: TRBJ2-1
CDR3: CASGPNYRVRNEQFF
DNA: TGTGCCAGCGGACCCAACTACAGGGTACGCAATGAGCAGTTCTTC

size: many
V: TRBV11-1
D: TRBD2
J: TRBJ2-3
CDR3: CASSLTSVPTDTQYF
DNA: TGTGCCAGCAGCTTAACTAGCGTACCCACAGATACGCAGTATTTT

size: -
V: TRBV7-2
D: -
J: TRBJ2-5
CDR3: CASSEGGGGETQYF
DNA: TGTGCCAGCAGCGAGGGGGGGGGGGGAGAGACCCAGTACTTC

size: many
V: TRBV30
D: -
J: TRBJ2-3
CDR3: CAWSVQASGDTQYF
DNA: TGTGCCTGGAGTGTACAAGCGAGTGGAGATACGCAGTATTTT

size: -
V: TRBV6-1
D: -
J: TRBJ1-1
CDR3: CASSISDLNTEAFF
DNA: TGTGCCAGCAGCATTTCGGATCTGAACACTGAAGCTTTCTTT

size: -
V: TRBV7-9
D: TRBD1
J: TRBJ2-7
CDR3: CASSPGARDRGSYEQYF
DNA: TGTGCCAGCAGCCCAGGGGCCCGGGACAGGGGATCCTACGAGCAGTACTTC

size: many
V: TRBV20-1
D: -
J: TRBJ2-3
CDR3: CSARGANGDTQYF
DNA: TGCAGTGCTAGAGGTGCAAATGGGGATACGCAGTATTTT

size: many
V: TRBV13
D: TRBD2
J: TRBJ2-2
CDR3: CASSTRVAGGPTGELFF
DNA: TGTGCCAGCAGCACCCGGGTAGCGGGAGGGCCGACCGGGGAGCTGTTTTTT

size: few
V: TRBV19
D: -
J: TRBJ2-1
CDR3: CASSIRSSGYNEQFF
DNA: TGTGCCAGTAGTATCCGGTCCTCGGGTTACAATGAGCAGTTCTTC

size: few
V: TRBV19
D: -
J: TRBJ2-1
CDR3: CASSIEPSDYNEQFF
DNA: TGTGCCAGTAGTATAGAGCCGTCGGACTACAATGAGCAGTTCTTC

size: few
V: TRBV7-2
D: TRBD2
J: TRBJ2-1
CDR3: CASSLLAGVVDEQFF
DNA: TGTGCCAGCAGCCTTCTAGCGGGAGTGGTCGATGAGCAGTTCTTC

size: -
V: TRBV19
D: -
J: TRBJ2-2
CDR3: CASSPTKGTAYTGELFF
DNA: TGTGCCAGTAGCCCCACGAAAGGGACTGCATACACCGGGGAGCTGTTTTTT

size: -
V: TRBV19
D: -
J: TRBJ1-5
CDR3: CASSIVDVLDQPQHF
DNA: TGTGCCAGTAGTATAGTTGACGTGCTAGATCAGCCCCAGCATTTT

size: many
V: TRBV12-3/TRBV12-4
D: -
J: TRBJ1-3
CDR3: CASSLWGSGNTIYF
DNA: TGTGCCAGCAGTTTATGGGGATCTGGAAACACCATATATTTT

size: many
V: TRBV5-1
D: -
J: TRBJ1-5
CDR3: CASSLTGTPNQPQHF
DNA: TGCGCCAGCAGCCTAACCGGGACACCTAATCAGCCCCAGCATTTT

size: many
V: TRBV18
D: TRBD2
J: TRBJ2-7
CDR3: CASSPGSGTYEQYF
DNA: TGTGCCAGCTCACCAGGTAGCGGGACCTACGAGCAGTACTTC

size: -
V: TRBV4-1
D: -
J: TRBJ2-2
CDR3: CASSHEDRFTGELFF
DNA: TGCGCCAGCAGCCATGAGGACAGATTCACCGGGGAGCTGTTTTTT

size: many
V: TRBV11-2
D: -
J: TRBJ1-5
CDR3: CASSPGQFYSNQPQHF
DNA: TGTGCCAGCAGCCCCGGACAGTTTTATAGCAATCAGCCCCAGCATTTT

size: many
V: TRBV11-1
D: -
J: TRBJ1-3
CDR3: CASSISLSSGNTIYF
DNA: TGTGCCAGCAGCATCAGCCTGAGCTCTGGAAACACCATATATTTT

size: few
V: TRBV15
D: TRBD1
J: TRBJ2-3
CDR3: CATSETGGSGDTQYF
DNA: TGTGCCACCAGCGAGACAGGGGGCAGTGGAGATACGCAGTATTTT

size: many
V: TRBV11-2
D: -
J: TRBJ2-1
CDR3: CASSTLAREQFF
DNA: TGTGCCAGCAGCACCCTCGCCCGGGAGCAGTTCTTC

size: few
V: TRBV13
D: -
J: TRBJ2-2
CDR3: CASSLGTENTGELFF
DNA: TGTGCCAGCAGCTTAGGTACGGAAAACACCGGGGAGCTGTTTTTT

size: -
V: TRBV20-1
D: -
J: TRBJ2-4
CDR3: CSAREGGAKNIQYF
DNA: TGCAGTGCTAGGGAGGGGGGGGCCAAAAACATTCAGTACTTC

size: -
V: TRBV3-1
D: -
J: TRBJ2-3
CDR3: CASSQVGYRGGQGPDTQYF
DNA: TGTGCCAGCAGCCAAGTTGGCTATCGGGGGGGACAGGGACCAGATACGCAGTATTTT

size: -
V: TRBV7-9
D: TRBD1
J: TRBJ2-5
CDR3: CASSSTGDKETQYF
DNA: TGTGCCAGCAGCTCGACAGGGGACAAAGAGACCCAGTACTTC

size: many
V: TRBV30
D: TRBD2
J: TRBJ2-3
CDR3: CAWSLSSGITDTQYF
DNA: TGTGCCTGGAGCCTATCTAGCGGGATTACAGATACGCAGTATTTT

size: few
V: TRBV6-2/TRBV6-3
D: TRBD2
J: TRBJ2-7
CDR3: CASSRHPGLATSYEQYF
DNA: TGTGCCAGCAGTCGACACCCGGGACTAGCGACCTCCTACGAGCAGTACTTC

size: -
V: TRBV20-1
D: -
J: TRBJ2-1
CDR3: CSASDFKRAYNEQFF
DNA: TGCAGTGCTAGTGATTTCAAGCGGGCCTACAATGAGCAGTTCTTC

size: many
V: TRBV30
D: -
J: TRBJ1-1
CDR3: CAWSRGRDTEAFF
DNA: TGTGCCTGGAGCCGGGGGAGGGACACTGAAGCTTTCTTT

size: -
V: TRBV6-2/TRBV6-3
D: -
J: TRBJ2-2
CDR3: CASRVTNTGELFF
DNA: TGTGCCAGCAGGGTCACGAACACCGGGGAGCTGTTTTTT

size: many
V: TRBV27
D: -
J: TRBJ1-1
CDR3: CASRLWGWGSAFF
DNA: TGTGCCAGCAGATTATGGGGGTGGGGATCAGCTTTCTTT